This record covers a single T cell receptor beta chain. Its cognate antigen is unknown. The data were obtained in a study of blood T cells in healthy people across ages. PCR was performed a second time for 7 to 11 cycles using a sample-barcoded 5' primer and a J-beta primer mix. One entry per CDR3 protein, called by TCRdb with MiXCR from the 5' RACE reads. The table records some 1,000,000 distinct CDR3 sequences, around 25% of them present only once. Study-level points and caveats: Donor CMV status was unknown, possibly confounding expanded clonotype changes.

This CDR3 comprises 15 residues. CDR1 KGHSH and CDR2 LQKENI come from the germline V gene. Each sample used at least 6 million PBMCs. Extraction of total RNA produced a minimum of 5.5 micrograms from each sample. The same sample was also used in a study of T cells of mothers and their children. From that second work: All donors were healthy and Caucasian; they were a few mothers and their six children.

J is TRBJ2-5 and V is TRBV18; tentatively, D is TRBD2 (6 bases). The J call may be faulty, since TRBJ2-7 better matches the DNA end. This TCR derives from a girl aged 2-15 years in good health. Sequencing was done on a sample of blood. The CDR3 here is CASSPPGTGSYEQYF. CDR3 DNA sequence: TGTGCCAGCTCACCACCCGGGACTGGCTCCTACGAGCAGTACTTC.